A single sample gave rise to the 24 T cell receptor beta chains below, sequenced in a study of blood T cell repertoires in COVID-19. TCRdb's table, derived via immunoSEQ multiplex PCR, lists solely in-frame clones and lacks some. The sample includes about 230,000 clones, 70% to 85% of them seen just once. Sequenced sample: peripheral blood. Receptors were obtained from a man aged 35 to 55 who had recovered from COVID-19.

The genes are TRBV6-5 and TRBJ1-4; D ambiguous. Trimming cost V 8 bases and J 5 bases, with 12 bases left between them. CDR3 size: 13 residues. Looked up from germline, CDR1 is MNHEY and CDR2 is SVGAGI. The CDR3 DNA is TGTGCCAGCGCTTCACCGGAGAATGAAAAACTGTTTTTT. Protein sequence: CASASPENEKLFF.

The chain couples TRBV4-1 to TRBJ1-5; no firm D call. Trimming pared 4 bases from V and 6 bases from J, leaving 16 bases between. The CDR3 consists of 15 residues. The germline V gene encodes CDR1 MGHRA and CDR2 YSYEKL. The CDR3 DNA reads as TGCGCCAGCAGCCCCCTCGTGGGCGCGGGTCAGCCCCAGCATTTT. As protein: CASSPLVGAGQPQHF.

At least ten counts were recorded for this clone. Sequence at one end of the junction differs from germline and may be a read error. The rearrangement uses TRBV18 and TRBJ2-7; the match to TRBD2 covers 9 bases. This CDR3 contains 17 residues. Germline CDR1 is KGHSH and CDR2 is LQKENI. CDR3: CASSPSTAGGKSTSSKF. CDR3 sequence (DNA): TGTGCCAGCTCACCGTCGACAGCGGGGGGAAAATCTACGAGCAGTAAATTC.

This clone was recorded only once. The sample has other DNA sequences that encode this CDR3 too. The CDR3 loop reads CASSLGGTNEKLFF. Here the CDR3 DNA reads TGTGCCAGCAGCCTCGGGGGGACTAATGAAAAACTGTTTTTT. The chain combines TRBV7-9 with TRBJ1-4; D possibly corresponds to TRBD1 (5 bases). The V end lost 5 bases, the J end lost 2 bases, and 9 bases lay between the germline ends. The CDR3 runs to 14 residues. Germline-derived CDR1 and CDR2 are SEHNR and FQNEAQ (reference sequence).

With respect to this clone: Within the sample, other DNA sequences also encode this same CDR3. This chain links TRBV5-1 with TRBJ1-1; 10 bases line up with TRBD1. The germline CDR1 and CDR2 sequences are SGHRS and YFSETQ. The CDR3 extends over 14 amino acids. Trimming took 3 bases from V and 3 from J; bases not matched to a gene: 2. The CDR3 sequence: CASSSGTGDTEAFF. Here the CDR3 DNA reads TGCGCCAGCAGCTCTGGGACAGGGGACACTGAAGCTTTCTTT.

The gene calls are TRBV9 and TRBJ2-4, with 10 bases that match TRBD1. The CDR3 contains 14 residues. Losses at the gene ends were 5 bases for V and 5 bases for J; bases not matched to a gene: 4. Per germline, CDR1 SGDLS and CDR2 YYNGEE. CDR3 region: CASSRGQGQNIQYF. CDR3 DNA sequence: TGTGCCAGCAGTAGGGGACAGGGGCAAAACATTCAGTACTTC.

This clone was counted once. The CDR3 here is CASSTGTGGGHEQFF. CDR3 DNA: TGTGCCAGCAGCACCGGGACAGGGGGCGGCCATGAGCAGTTCTTC. J is TRBJ2-1 and V is TRBV6-5; the match to TRBD1 covers 12 bases. This CDR3 region has 15 residues. Germline-derived CDR1 and CDR2 are MNHEY and SVGAGI. The J segment lost 8 bases and the V segment lost 6 bases, leaving 8 bases of the junction unmatched.

The chain is built from TRBV6-5 and TRBJ2-7, with D perhaps TRBD2 (5 bases). The germline V and J ends were trimmed by 6 bases and 3 bases, with 12 bases remaining between them. The CDR3 has 13 residues. CDR1 and CDR2 (germline): MNHEY, SVGAGI. This chain's CDR3 is CASSRNRDYEQYF. CDR3 nucleotides: TGTGCCAGCAGCCGCAACCGGGACTACGAGCAGTACTTC.

The V and J genes are TRBV10-2 and TRBJ1-1; 9 bases match TRBD1. The CDR3 extends over 13 amino acids. V lost 7 bases to trimming and J lost 4 bases; unmatched junction nucleotides: 4. The V gene's germline CDR1 is WSHSY and CDR2 SAAADI. For the CDR3, the DNA is TGCGCCAGCACTTTGACAGGGGGCACTGAAGCTTTCTTT. Translating gives CASTLTGGTEAFF.

The chain recombines TRBV11-2 with TRBJ2-5, with 7 bases fitting TRBD2. The CDR3 runs 15 residues. In germline, CDR1 is SGHAT, CDR2 FQNNGV. The junction had 4 bases not matched to a gene; V was cut back by 0 bases and J by 3 bases. The CDR3 region is CASSLDLGGEETQYF. The DNA for the CDR3 is TGTGCCAGCAGCTTAGATCTGGGGGGGGAAGAGACCCAGTACTTC.

The rearrangement joins TRBV6-5 to TRBJ1-1, with D tentatively TRBD1 (5 bases). Germline CDR1 reads MNHEY; CDR2 reads SVGAGI. This CDR3 spans 11 amino acids. Trimming removed 7 bases at V and 11 bases at J, with 14 bases between. The CDR3 region is CASISRGMAFF. The CDR3 nucleotides read TGTGCCAGCATTTCGCGGGGGATGGCTTTCTTT.

V is TRBV29-1 and J is TRBJ1-1; a weak D match, TRBD1 (6 bases). The V gene lost 6 bases and the J gene lost 7 bases, with 21 bases spanning the gap. Germline V gene sequence: CDR1 SQVTM, CDR2 ANQGSEA. There are 14 residues in the CDR3. The CDR3 loop is CSVRVQGRGDEAFF. For the CDR3, the DNA is TGCAGCGTGCGAGTTCAGGGGCGTGGGGATGAAGCTTTCTTT.

V usage is TRBV2 and J usage is TRBJ2-2; 9 bases align to TRBD1. The CDR3 is 14 residues long. The V segment lost 6 bases and the J segment 6 bases; nucleotides outside the gene matches: 5. Germline V gene sequence: CDR1 SNHLY, CDR2 FYNNEI. The CDR3 DNA reads TGTGCCAGCAGACAGGGGGCGCTCCCCGGGGAGCTGTTTTTT. It specifies CASRQGALPGELFF. Using reference TRBV2 and TRBJ2-2 for the parts outside the CDR3, the full variable domain is EPEVTQTPSHQVTQMGQEVILRCVPISNHLYFYWYRQILGQKVEFLVSFYNNEISEKSEIFDDQFSVERPDGSNFTLKIRSTKLEDSAMYFCASRQGALPGELFFGEGSRLTVL.

The chain couples TRBV7-2 to TRBJ2-1; 8 nucleotides match TRBD2. Unmatched junction bases numbered 5, after V lost 0 bases and J lost 4 bases. In germline, CDR1 is SGHTA, CDR2 FQGNSA. The CDR3 is made up of 16 amino acids. The CDR3 DNA reads TGTGCCAGCAGCTTAGCGTCCACGGGAGGGTACAATGAGCAGTTCTTC. As protein: CASSLASTGGYNEQFF.

The genes are TRBV7-2 and TRBJ2-7; 12 nucleotides agree with TRBD2. This CDR3 is built from 14 residues. Unmatched junction bases numbered 8, after V lost 5 bases and J lost 9 bases. The germline gives CDR1 SGHTA, CDR2 FQGNSA. The CDR3 nucleotides read TGTGCCAGCAGCCCGGGACTAGCGGGTTGGAGGCAGTACTTC. This encodes CASSPGLAGWRQYF.

The rearrangement uses TRBV6-5 and TRBJ2-1; TRBD2 matches 8 bases. The J segment lost 12 bases and the V segment lost 8 bases, leaving 12 bases of the junction unmatched. Looked up from germline, CDR1 is MNHEY and CDR2 is SVGAGI. The length of the CDR3 is 13 residues. The CDR3: CASGSFAGGGQFF. The CDR3 coding sequence is TGTGCCAGCGGATCTTTCGCCGGGGGGGGGCAGTTCTTC.

The chain has TRBV6-2 or TRBV6-3 and TRBJ2-7; 13 bases fit TRBD2. This CDR3 comprises 20 residues. V lost 5 bases to trimming and J lost 0 bases; unmatched junction nucleotides: 16. Germline-derived CDR1 and CDR2 are MNHEY and SVGEGT. The CDR3 region has the DNA TGTGCCAGCAGTGACCACACCGGGACTAGCGGGATTGTTAGCTCCTACGAGCAGTACTTC. It specifies CASSDHTGTSGIVSSYEQYF.

V usage is TRBV11-2 and J usage is TRBJ2-1, with 9 bases matching TRBD1. CDR3 size: 14 residues. With V trimmed by 2 bases and J by 8 bases, 4 bases remained unmatched. From germline, CDR1 is SGHAT and CDR2 FQNNGV. The CDR3 region has the DNA TGTGCCAGCAGCTTAAGGGACAGGGTCTATGAGCAGTTCTTC. Translating gives CASSLRDRVYEQFF.

This chain links TRBV7-8 with TRBJ1-2; maybe TRBD1 (6 bases). Trimming removed 1 base from V and 4 bases from J, with 13 bases in between. CDR1 and CDR2 from the germline V gene are SGHVS and FQNEAQ. This CDR3 has 15 residues. For the CDR3, the DNA is TGTGCCAGCAGCTTAGATCGGGGGGCAGTCTATGGCTACACCTTC. Translating gives CASSLDRGAVYGYTF.

The rearrangement uses TRBV10-1 and TRBJ2-3; D not resolved. V lost 2 bases, J lost 2 bases, and 5 bases lay in between. The germline V gene has CDR1 WNHNN and CDR2 SYGVQD (reference sequence). CDR3 size: 13 residues. CDR3 nucleotides: TGCGCCAGCAGTGAGCAGGACACAGATACGCAGTATTTT. It translates to CASSEQDTDTQYF.

The chain combines TRBV4-3 with TRBJ1-2, with D possibly TRBD1 on 5 matching bases. CDR1 is LGHNA and CDR2 is YSLEER in the germline V gene. V was trimmed by 0 bases and J by 4 bases, leaving 15 bases between them. CDR3 length: 16 amino acids. CDR3 region: CASSQDFVGHFYGYTF. In nucleotides, the CDR3 is TGCGCCAGCAGCCAAGACTTCGTTGGACATTTCTATGGCTACACCTTC.

The V and J genes are TRBV5-6 and TRBJ2-5, with TRBD1 identical over 10 bases. Germline V CDR1 and CDR2: SGHDT, YYEEEE. The junction had 5 bases not matched to a gene; V was cut back by 4 bases and J by 5 bases. CDR3 length equals 14 residues. Here the CDR3 reads CASSPGQGRETQYF. The CDR3 DNA is TGTGCCAGCAGCCCGGGACAGGGGAGGGAGACCCAGTACTTC.

A few counts support this clone. This chain joins TRBV11-3 and TRBJ1-6, with D possibly matching TRBD1 (5 bases). The CDR3 consists of 15 residues. Germline lookup yields CDR1 SGHNT and CDR2 YENEEA. V dropped 3 bases and J dropped 8 bases, with 14 bases sitting between them. This CDR3 reads CASSFRGPGDSPLHF. The DNA of the CDR3 is TGTGCCAGCAGCTTTAGGGGCCCGGGGGATTCACCCCTCCACTTT.

This rearrangement joins TRBV10-3 to TRBJ2-1, with D possibly being TRBD2 (5 bases). Germline CDR1 and CDR2: ENHRY and SYGVKD. V was pared by 11 bases and J by 5 bases, with 16 bases between. The length of the CDR3 is 13 residues. Here the CDR3 reads CAVGRLEDNEQFF. In DNA form, the CDR3 reads TGTGCCGTGGGCCGGTTGGAGGACAATGAGCAGTTCTTC.